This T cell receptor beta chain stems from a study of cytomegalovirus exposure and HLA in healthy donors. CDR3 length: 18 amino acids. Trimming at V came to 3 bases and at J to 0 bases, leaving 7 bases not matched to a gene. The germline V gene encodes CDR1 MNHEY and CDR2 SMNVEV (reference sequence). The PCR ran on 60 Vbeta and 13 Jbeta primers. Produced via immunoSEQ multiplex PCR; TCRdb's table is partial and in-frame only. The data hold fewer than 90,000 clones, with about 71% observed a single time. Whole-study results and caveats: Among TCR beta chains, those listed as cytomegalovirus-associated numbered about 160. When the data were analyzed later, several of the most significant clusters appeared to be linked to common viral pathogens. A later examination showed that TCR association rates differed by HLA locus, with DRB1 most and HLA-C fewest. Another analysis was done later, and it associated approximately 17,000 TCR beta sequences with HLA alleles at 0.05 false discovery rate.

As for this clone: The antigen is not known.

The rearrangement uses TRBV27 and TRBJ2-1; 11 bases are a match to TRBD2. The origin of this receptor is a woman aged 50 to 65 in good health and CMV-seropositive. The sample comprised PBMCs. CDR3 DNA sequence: TGTGCCAGCAGTTTCCTCCTTAGCGGGGGGGTCTCCTACAATGAGCAGTTCTTC. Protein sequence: CASSFLLSGGVSYNEQFF.